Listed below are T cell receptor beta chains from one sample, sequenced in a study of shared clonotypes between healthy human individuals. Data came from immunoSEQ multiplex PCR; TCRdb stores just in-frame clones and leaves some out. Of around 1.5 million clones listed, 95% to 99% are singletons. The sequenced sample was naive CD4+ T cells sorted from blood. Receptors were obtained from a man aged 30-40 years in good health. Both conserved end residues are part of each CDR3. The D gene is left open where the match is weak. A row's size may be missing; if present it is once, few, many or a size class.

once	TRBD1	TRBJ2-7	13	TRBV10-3	CAISVDRGYEQYF	TGTGCCATCAGTGTCGACAGGGGTTACGAGCAGTACTTC
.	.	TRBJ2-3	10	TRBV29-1	CSVFSDTQYF	TGCAGCGTTTTTTCAGATACGCAGTATTTT
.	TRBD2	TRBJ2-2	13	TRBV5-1	CASNREGIGELFF	TGCGCCAGCAACCGGGAGGGAATCGGGGAGCTGTTTTTT
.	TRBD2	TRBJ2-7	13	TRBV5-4	CASSFGLAGEQYF	TGTGCCAGCAGCTTTGGACTAGCGGGCGAGCAGTACTTC
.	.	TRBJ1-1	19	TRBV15	CATSRAYPSGVGPNTEAFF	TGTGCCACCAGCAGAGCCTACCCCTCAGGGGTGGGTCCGAACACTGAAGCTTTCTTT
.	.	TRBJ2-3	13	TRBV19	CASRKGLGDTQYF	TGTGCCAGTAGGAAAGGGCTGGGGGATACGCAGTATTTT
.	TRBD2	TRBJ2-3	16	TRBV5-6	CASSFRTSGRGNTQYF	TGTGCCAGCAGCTTTAGGACTAGCGGGAGGGGAAATACGCAGTATTTT
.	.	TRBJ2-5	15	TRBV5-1	CASTEGSSNTETQYF	TGCGCCAGCACCGAGGGCTCATCAAACACAGAGACCCAGTACTTC
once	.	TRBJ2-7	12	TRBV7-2	CASSQGTYEQYF	TGTGCCAGCAGCCAAGGGACCTACGAGCAGTACTTC
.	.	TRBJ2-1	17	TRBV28	CASSLRIGVQGSNEQFF	TGTGCCAGCAGTTTAAGGATCGGGGTTCAGGGAAGCAATGAGCAGTTCTTC
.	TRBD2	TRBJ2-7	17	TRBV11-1	CASSLGLAGGLAYEQYF	TGTGCCAGCAGCTTAGGACTAGCGGGAGGGCTTGCCTACGAGCAGTACTTC
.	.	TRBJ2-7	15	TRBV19	CASSIPGDGTYEQYF	TGTGCCAGTAGTATACCGGGAGATGGGACCTACGAGCAGTACTTC
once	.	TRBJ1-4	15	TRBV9	CASSSPGGGDEKLFF	TGTGCCAGCAGCTCACCGGGCGGGGGCGATGAAAAACTGTTTTTT
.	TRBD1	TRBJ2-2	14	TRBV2	CARGDRGTTGELFF	TGTGCCAGAGGAGACAGGGGAACCACCGGGGAGCTGTTTTTT
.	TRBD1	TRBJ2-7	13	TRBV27	CASGWDRGSEQYF	TGTGCCAGCGGGTGGGACAGGGGGAGCGAGCAGTACTTC
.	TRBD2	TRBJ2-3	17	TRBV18	CASSHNPLAGITDTQYF	TGTGCCAGCTCACACAATCCACTAGCGGGAATCACAGATACGCAGTATTTT
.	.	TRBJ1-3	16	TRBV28	CASRPPDDRSGNTIYF	TGTGCCAGCAGACCTCCAGACGACCGATCTGGAAACACCATATATTTT
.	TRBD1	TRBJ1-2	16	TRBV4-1	CASSEVTGPGNYGYTF	TGCGCCAGCAGCGAAGTGACAGGGCCTGGAAACTATGGCTACACCTTC
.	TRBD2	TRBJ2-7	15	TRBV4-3	CASSQLVAGLSIQYF	TGCGCCAGCAGCCAGCTTGTAGCGGGACTCAGCATACAGTACTTC
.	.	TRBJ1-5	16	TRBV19	CASSIWRQTFNQPQHF	TGTGCCAGTAGTATATGGCGACAGACCTTCAATCAGCCCCAGCATTTT
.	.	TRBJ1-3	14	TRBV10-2	CASSVGAIGNTIYF	TGCGCCAGCAGTGTAGGGGCCATCGGAAACACCATATATTTT
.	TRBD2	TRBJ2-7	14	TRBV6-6	CASRETSGVVEQYF	TGTGCCAGCAGGGAGACTAGCGGGGTTGTCGAGCAGTACTTC
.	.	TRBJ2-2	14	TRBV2	CATLGRVGTGELFF	TGTGCCACCCTCGGGCGGGTGGGCACCGGGGAGCTGTTTTTT
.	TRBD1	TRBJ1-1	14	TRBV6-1	CASTPDRDNTEAFF	TGTGCCAGCACCCCAGACAGGGATAACACTGAAGCTTTCTTT
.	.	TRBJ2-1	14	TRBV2	CASSPRLDNERQFF	TGTGCCAGCAGTCCCCGACTAGACAACGAGCGGCAGTTCTTC
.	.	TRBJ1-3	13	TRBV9	CASSVANGNTIYF	TGTGCCAGCAGCGTAGCTAACGGAAACACCATATATTTT
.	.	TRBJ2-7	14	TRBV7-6	CASSLARSSYEQYF	TGTGCCAGCAGCTTAGCGCGGAGTTCCTACGAGCAGTACTTC
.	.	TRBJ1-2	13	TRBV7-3	CASSLIGGYGYTF	TGTGCCAGCAGCCTCATCGGTGGGTATGGCTACACCTTC
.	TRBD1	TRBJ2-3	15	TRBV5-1	CASTRDRGRTDTQYF	TGCGCCAGCACGAGGGACAGGGGGAGAACAGATACGCAGTATTTT
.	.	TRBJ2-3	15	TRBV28	CASSLLQGGTDTQYF	TGTGCCAGCAGTTTATTGCAGGGGGGTACAGATACGCAGTATTTT
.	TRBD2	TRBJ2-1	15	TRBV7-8	CASSLASGRAGEQFF	TGTGCCAGCAGCTTAGCTAGCGGGAGGGCCGGTGAGCAGTTCTTC
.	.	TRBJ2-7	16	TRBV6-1	CASSEAFVPGSYEQYF	TGTGCCAGCAGTGAAGCTTTCGTCCCCGGGTCCTACGAGCAGTACTTC
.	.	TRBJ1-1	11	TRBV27	CASGLYGVAFF	TGTGCCAGCGGTCTTTATGGGGTGGCTTTCTTT
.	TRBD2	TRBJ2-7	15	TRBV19	CASSAVSGSGYEQYF	TGTGCCAGTAGTGCGGTTAGCGGGAGTGGCTACGAGCAGTACTTC
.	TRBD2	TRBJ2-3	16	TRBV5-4	CASSPGLAGVTDTQYF	TGTGCCAGCAGCCCAGGACTAGCGGGAGTAACAGATACGCAGTATTTT
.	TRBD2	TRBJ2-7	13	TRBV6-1	CASTSGSFYEQYF	TGTGCCAGCACTAGCGGGAGCTTCTACGAGCAGTACTTC
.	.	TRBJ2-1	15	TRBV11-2	CASSLRESSYNEQFF	TGTGCCAGCAGCTTACGAGAGAGCTCCTACAATGAGCAGTTCTTC
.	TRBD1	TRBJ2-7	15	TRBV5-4	CASSPDRGGLYEQYF	TGTGCCAGCAGCCCAGACAGGGGGGGACTTTACGAGCAGTACTTC
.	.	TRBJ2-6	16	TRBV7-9	CASTESDSSGANVLTF	TGTGCCAGCACCGAGAGTGACAGCTCTGGGGCCAACGTCCTGACTTTC
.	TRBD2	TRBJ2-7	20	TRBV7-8	CASSFPKPGTSGILGYEQYF	TGTGCCAGCAGCTTTCCCAAGCCCGGGACTAGCGGGATCCTGGGGTACGAGCAGTACTTC